A selection of T cell receptor beta chains follows, all from one sample in a study of T-cell reconstitution after alpha-beta-depleted transplantation in children. One entry per CDR3 protein results from TCRdb running MiXCR on the PCR reads. The repertoire holds around 130,000 distinct CDR3 sequences, with more than 9.5% as singletons. Sequenced material: PBMCs, mostly from graft donor cells, taken 180 days after TCRalphabeta/CD19-depleted stem cell transplant. Receptor source: a girl under three years old who had a stem cell transplant for combined immunodeficiency, so the T cells may come from the graft donor. The CDR3 runs from the conserved cysteine through the conserved F or W. The D gene is left open where the match is weak. A clone size is listed for some rows: how often the clone was seen (once, few, many), or a class if it is expanded.

j_call	clone_size	v_call	d_call	cdr3_nt	cdr3_aa
TRBJ2-7	many	TRBV5-1	-	TGCGCCAGCAGCCCCCCGGGGCAGGGTCCCGAGCAGTACTTC	CASSPPGQGPEQYF
TRBJ2-1	-	TRBV20-1	-	TGCAGTGCTAGAGACCCCGAGAAAAATGAGCAGTTCTTC	CSARDPEKNEQFF
TRBJ2-7	-	TRBV5-1	-	TGCGCCAGCAGCTCGACTACTGGTTCGGACTACGAGCAGTACTTC	CASSSTTGSDYEQYF
TRBJ1-2	few	TRBV20-1	-	TGCAGTGCCCGACCCGGGGAGGGCTATGGCTACACCTTC	CSARPGEGYGYTF
TRBJ1-2	few	TRBV7-2	TRBD1	TGTGCCAGCAGCGGACAGGGAACCGCTGGCTACACCTTC	CASSGQGTAGYTF
TRBJ1-1	many	TRBV5-1	TRBD1	TGCGCCAGCAGCTTGGGACAGGGGGCGAGAGGAGTCACTGAAGCTTTCTTT	CASSLGQGARGVTEAFF
TRBJ2-2	many	TRBV28	-	TGTGCCCTCCGCGCGGGGACCGGGGAGCTGTTTTTT	CALRAGTGELFF
TRBJ2-1	medium-sized	TRBV29-1	-	TGCAGCGTCGGGACCTACAATGAGCAGTTCTTC	CSVGTYNEQFF
TRBJ2-3	few	TRBV20-1	TRBD2	TGCAGTGCCGGGACTAGCGGGTGGAATAGCACAGATACGCAGTATTTT	CSAGTSGWNSTDTQYF
TRBJ2-5	many	TRBV5-1	-	TGCGCCAGCAGCAACCCGGGGGAGACCCAGTACTTC	CASSNPGETQYF
TRBJ2-2	-	TRBV28	-	TGTGCCAGCAGTCGGGACATGAACACCGGGGAGCTGTTTTTT	CASSRDMNTGELFF
TRBJ1-1	few	TRBV6-1	TRBD1	TGTGCCAGCAATAGGGGGCCTGACACTGAAGCTTTCTTT	CASNRGPDTEAFF
TRBJ2-5	-	TRBV15	-	TGTGCCACCAGCAGAGATACGGGTTTCCAAGAGACCCAGTACTTC	CATSRDTGFQETQYF
TRBJ2-7	-	TRBV10-2	TRBD2	TGCGCCAGCAGTCCGGGACTAGTCCTGCAGTACTTC	CASSPGLVLQYF
TRBJ2-7	few	TRBV20-1	-	TGCAGTGCTAATCTAGCCCCCCTCCTCTACGAGCAGTACTTC	CSANLAPLLYEQYF
TRBJ2-1	-	TRBV7-3	TRBD2	TGTGCCAGCAGCTTAAGAGTAGCGGGGGGCTATGAGCAGTTCTTC	CASSLRVAGGYEQFF
TRBJ2-2	many	TRBV7-8	TRBD2	TGTGCCAGCAGCTTAGACCGAGCGGGACGGGCCGGGGAGCTGTTTTTT	CASSLDRAGRAGELFF
TRBJ2-1	many	TRBV15	-	TGTGCCACCAGCAGAGATGGGTTAAATGAGCAGTTCTTC	CATSRDGLNEQFF
TRBJ2-7	-	TRBV25-1	TRBD1	TGTGCCAGCAGTGAATATTCGGGACAGGGGTACGAGCAGTACTTC	CASSEYSGQGYEQYF
TRBJ2-3	few	TRBV5-4	-	TGTGCCAGCAGCTCGCTGTGGCGCACAGATACGCAGTATTTT	CASSSLWRTDTQYF
TRBJ2-1	few	TRBV7-2	-	TGTGCCAGCAGCTTAGCCGTGGGGCCTCTTCGCCCCTACAATGAGCAGTTCTTC	CASSLAVGPLRPYNEQFF
TRBJ2-2	few	TRBV7-8	TRBD2	TGTGCCAGCAGCTTAGCAGCGGGACTAGCGGCGAACACCGGGGAGCTGTTTTTT	CASSLAAGLAANTGELFF
TRBJ2-5	few	TRBV7-8	TRBD2	TGTGCCAGCAGCTTCGCGGGGGGGTGGTTCGAGACCCAGCACTTC	CASSFAGGWFETQHF
TRBJ1-3	few	TRBV7-2	TRBD1	TGTGCCAGCAGCCCCCTTAGACAGGGTGGAAGAAACACCATATATTTT	CASSPLRQGGRNTIYF
TRBJ1-3	-	TRBV7-9	-	TGTGCCAGCAGCTTCGGCCCTGGAAACACCATATATTTT	CASSFGPGNTIYF
TRBJ2-1	few	TRBV5-6	TRBD2	TGTGCCAGCAGCTTGGCTAGCGGGGGCTCTTTTAATGAGCAGTTCTTC	CASSLASGGSFNEQFF
TRBJ2-1	few	TRBV27	-	TGTGCCAGCAGTTCCTCGGCTCTGGGTCTCGGTGAGCAGTTCTTC	CASSSSALGLGEQFF
TRBJ2-2	few	TRBV6-5	-	TGTGCCAGCAGTTACGTCGAGCGGATCAACACCGGGGAGCTGTTTTTT	CASSYVERINTGELFF
TRBJ2-3	-	TRBV12-3/TRBV12-4	TRBD2	TGTGCCAGCCGTCGGGGGGAATACACAGATACGCAGTATTTT	CASRRGEYTDTQYF
TRBJ2-6	-	TRBV6-5	-	TGTGCCAGCAGTTACGGGGGAGGTGGGGCCAACGTCCTGACTTTC	CASSYGGGGANVLTF
TRBJ2-5	few	TRBV14	-	TGTGCCAGCAGCCAGGCCGGGGCGGTAGTGGCCCAGTACTTC	CASSQAGAVVAQYF
TRBJ1-4	-	TRBV27	-	TGTGCCAGCAGTCCCCGGGGCGCAACTAATGAAAAACTGTTTTTT	CASSPRGATNEKLFF
TRBJ1-1	many	TRBV6-2/TRBV6-3	TRBD1	TGTGCCAGCAGCCGGGACAGGGGGCTCCTAAACACTGAAGCTTTCTTT	CASSRDRGLLNTEAFF
TRBJ2-7	few	TRBV6-5	TRBD1	TGTGCCAGCAGTTACCTGGACAGGGTCGAGCAGTACTTC	CASSYLDRVEQYF
TRBJ2-1	few	TRBV6-1	TRBD2	TGTGCCAGCAGTAGACTAGCGGGAGGCGTGGATGAGCAGTTCTTC	CASSRLAGGVDEQFF
TRBJ2-7	few	TRBV6-1	-	TGTGCCAGCAGTAGGGCGGACAGTTCCGAGCAGTACTTC	CASSRADSSEQYF
TRBJ1-5	-	TRBV20-1	-	TGCAGTGCTTCCGGACCTATGGGGGGCTTGAGCAATCAGCCCCAGCATTTT	CSASGPMGGLSNQPQHF